The 14 T cell receptor beta chains below come from one sample, sequenced in a study of OX40 agonist ivuxolimab in advanced cancers. Only in-frame clones appear in the TCRdb table, and some are missing; sequencing was by immunoSEQ multiplex PCR. The top ten clones hold around 21% of a sample with around 76,000 clones, about 93% of them seen once. Source: CD4+ or CD8+ T cells sorted from blood, taken in a trial of the OX40 agonist ivuxolimab. These receptors were collected from an adult with an advanced solid tumor such as melanoma, head and neck, liver or kidney cancer.

The chain is built from TRBV5-1 and TRBJ1-1; a weak D match, TRBD1 (5 bases). Per the germline V gene, CDR1 is SGHRS and CDR2 is YFSETQ. V lost 4 bases and J 6 bases, leaving 16 bases between the germline ends. The CDR3 runs 14 residues. CDR3 region: CASSPSVRGPEAFF. Here the CDR3 DNA reads TGCGCCAGCAGCCCCAGCGTCCGGGGACCTGAAGCTTTCTTT.

V and J are TRBV2 and TRBJ1-5, with D perhaps TRBD1 (5 bases). CDR1 and CDR2 from the germline V gene are SNHLY and FYNNEI. Trimming took 4 bases from V and 4 from J, leaving 14 bases between them. The CDR3 totals 15 residues. CDR3 residues: CASSVARRGNQPQHF. As DNA, the CDR3 is TGTGCCAGCAGTGTGGCGAGGAGGGGAAATCAGCCCCAGCATTTT.

The chain links TRBV5-6 to TRBJ1-4, with D perhaps matching TRBD1 (5 bases). The germline V gene has CDR1 SGHDT and CDR2 YYEEEE. The ends were cut back, 2 bases at V and 12 bases at J, with 8 bases in the middle. This CDR3 has 11 amino acids. This chain's CDR3 is CASSFGAELFF. The CDR3 bases are TGTGCCAGCAGCTTCGGGGCGGAACTGTTTTTT.

The count of this clone is one. V gene TRBV5-1 combines with J gene TRBJ2-2; D gene ambiguous. From germline, CDR1 is SGHRS and CDR2 YFSETQ. This CDR3 comprises 16 residues. Trimming pared 0 bases from V and 2 bases from J, leaving 11 bases between. This CDR3 reads CASSLGPVENTGELFF. In DNA, the CDR3 is TGCGCCAGCAGCTTGGGACCGGTAGAAAACACCGGGGAGCTGTTTTTT. Full variable domain (missing parts from reference TRBV5-1 and TRBJ2-2): KAGVTQTPRYLIKTRGQQVTLSCSPISGHRSVSWYQQTPGQGLQFLFEYFSETQRNKGNFPGRFSGRQFSNSRSEMNVSTLELGDSALYLCASSLGPVENTGELFFGEGSRLTVL.

The rearrangement links TRBV9 to TRBJ2-2; 7 nucleotides match TRBD1. The CDR3 extends over 16 amino acids. Unmatched junction bases numbered 7, after V lost 4 bases and J lost 1 base. Germline CDR1 reads SGDLS; CDR2 reads YYNGEE. The DNA for the CDR3 is TGTGCCAGCAGCACCGGACAGGTCTGGAACACCGGGGAGCTGTTTTTT. Its translation: CASSTGQVWNTGELFF.

The V call is TRBV4-1, the J call TRBJ2-7; no clear D. Germline V gene lookup returns CDR1 MGHRA and CDR2 YSYEKL. This CDR3 comprises 15 residues. With 4 bases removed from V and 0 bases from J, the gap between germline ends came to 13 bases. The CDR3 loop is CASSPGRVNSYEQYF. CDR3 bases: TGCGCCAGCAGCCCCGGCCGAGTGAACTCCTACGAGCAGTACTTC.

CDR3: CASSQERAGTGGTGYTF. Here the CDR3 DNA reads TGCGCCAGCAGCCAAGAGAGAGCCGGGACAGGGGGAACTGGCTACACCTTC. The chain joins TRBV4-3 to TRBJ1-2; 11 bases are shared with TRBD1. This CDR3 comprises 17 residues. J was trimmed by 7 bases and V by 0 bases; bases with no gene match: 10. Germline V gives CDR1 LGHNA, CDR2 YSLEER.

The chain recombines TRBV27 with TRBJ2-1; 9 bases agree with TRBD1. With V trimmed by 6 bases and J by 4 bases, 10 bases remained unmatched. The CDR3 contains 16 residues. Germline assignment: CDR1 MNHEY and CDR2 SMNVEV (reference sequence). This chain's CDR3 is CASSLTDRGIYNEQFF. CDR3 nucleotides: TGTGCCAGCAGCCTAACGGACAGGGGAATATACAATGAGCAGTTCTTC.

This chain's CDR3 is CASGSDSYEQYF. CDR3 nucleotide sequence: TGTGCCAGCGGAAGCGATTCCTACGAGCAGTACTTC. The chain recombines TRBV7-9 with TRBJ2-7; the D is unclear. The V gene's germline CDR1 is SEHNR and CDR2 FQNEAQ (reference sequence). V lost 8 bases and J 1 base, leaving 9 bases between the germline ends. CDR3 length: 12 residues.

This clone was seen just once. CDR3 residues: CASSPSSGQGVDEQFF. The CDR3 DNA reads TGTGCCAGCAGCCCCTCTAGCGGCCAAGGGGTCGATGAGCAGTTCTTC. The chain joins TRBV7-9 to TRBJ2-1; TRBD2 matches 7 bases. The length of the CDR3 is 16 residues. Germline trimming cut 5 bases from V and 8 bases from J; bases unmatched to any gene: 15. CDR1 is SEHNR and CDR2 is FQNEAQ in the germline V gene (reference sequence).

The chain uses TRBV6-5 and TRBJ2-2; D ambiguous. V dropped 0 bases and J dropped 5 bases, with 10 bases sitting between them. The CDR3 spans 15 residues. CDR1 MNHEY and CDR2 SVGAGI come from the germline V gene. CDR3 sequence (DNA): TGTGCCAGCAGTTACTCCACTACTGGGACCGGGGAGCTGTTTTTT. The encoded protein is CASSYSTTGTGELFF.

This rearrangement joins TRBV5-6 to TRBJ1-2, with TRBD1 as a possible D gene (6 bases). There are 14 residues in the CDR3. V was pared by 5 bases and J by 5 bases, with 16 bases between. Germline V CDR1 and CDR2: SGHDT, YYEEEE. The CDR3 coding sequence is TGTGCCAGCAGTTCGGACAGCATCTTTTATGGCTACACCTTC. This gives the protein CASSSDSIFYGYTF.

The chain is built from TRBV4-3 and TRBJ2-3, with 9 bases fitting TRBD2. The CDR3 runs 16 residues. Germline V gene sequence: CDR1 LGHNA, CDR2 YSLEER. The V segment lost 4 bases and the J segment 1 base; nucleotides outside the gene matches: 6. CDR3 in DNA: TGCGCCAGCAGCCCTGAGGAGCGGGGGGGCACAGATACGCAGTATTTT. Translating it yields CASSPEERGGTDTQYF.

This clone occurred once. The chain carries TRBV4-2 and TRBJ2-7; D is undetermined. Germline V CDR1 and CDR2: LGHNA, YNFKEQ. The CDR3 covers 14 residues. Trimming pared 1 base from V and 2 bases from J, leaving 9 bases between. The DNA of the CDR3 is TGTGCCAGCAGCCAAGGGGAAGGGCCCTACGAGCAGTACTTC. Its protein is CASSQGEGPYEQYF.